The 15 T cell receptor beta chains below all came from one sample that was sequenced in a study of beta chain features in type 1 diabetes. General study points: In all four CD4+ subsets, TCRB CDR3 length was significantly, moderately reduced in type 1 diabetes.

Sequencing targeted expressed TCRB transcripts, as all isolated RNA had been reverse transcribed. Some clones are missing from TCRdb's copy, which holds only in-frame ones; the method was immunoSEQ multiplex PCR. This sample has about 640,000 clones, with roughly 12% found just once. These receptors are not linked to any known antigen. Sample: naive CD4+ T cells from blood. The receptor set was obtained from a man under 40 with type 1 diabetes.

The genes are TRBV30 and TRBJ1-5; unclear D gene. Trimming stripped 2 bases from V and 1 base from J, with 12 bases between. Germline-derived CDR1 and CDR2 are GTSNPN and SVGIG (reference sequence). The CDR3 sequence is 15 residues long. For the CDR3, the DNA is TGTGCCTGGAGTCAAATCTACCAGAGCAATCAGCCCCAGCATTTT. It yields the protein CAWSQIYQSNQPQHF.

This clone was counted between two and nine times. The V gene is TRBV7-2, the J gene TRBJ2-7; D may be TRBD1 (6 bases). V was cut by 5 bases and J by 7 bases, with 21 bases left in between. Germline values: CDR1 SGHTA, CDR2 FQGNSA. There are 15 residues in the CDR3. This CDR3 reads CASSPLGQMSWEQYF. CDR3 coding DNA: TGTGCCAGCAGCCCCCTAGGACAGATGAGTTGGGAGCAGTACTTC.

This clone came up a few times. The chain has TRBV10-3 and TRBJ2-6; D not certain. V lost 0 bases, J lost 4 bases, and 10 bases lay in between. This CDR3 spans 16 amino acids. Germline lookup yields CDR1 ENHRY and CDR2 SYGVKD. The CDR3 DNA reads TGTGCCATCAGTGAGTCGCAGGATTCAGGGGCCAACGTCCTGACTTTC. Its protein is CAISESQDSGANVLTF.

This clone was recorded a few times. This chain links TRBV14 with TRBJ2-1; TRBD2 might be the D (5 bases). CDR3 length: 13 amino acids. Between the trimmed V and J ends, which lost 4 bases and 8 bases, there was a span of 12 bases. The germline V gene encodes CDR1 SGHDN and CDR2 FVKESK. In DNA, the CDR3 is TGTGCCAGCAGCCCCCGCTTGAGGGATGAGCAGTTCTTC. This translates into CASSPRLRDEQFF.

V is TRBV5-1 and J is TRBJ1-1; 7 bases are a match to TRBD1. CDR3 length equals 12 residues. The ends lost 0 bases at V and 7 bases at J; junction bases unmatched: 0. The germline V gene has CDR1 SGHRS and CDR2 YFSETQ. This CDR3 reads CASSLGQGEAFF. CDR3 in DNA: TGCGCCAGCAGCTTGGGACAGGGTGAAGCTTTCTTT. The complete variable domain, with remaining parts taken from reference TRBV5-1 and TRBJ1-1, reads KAGVTQTPRYLIKTRGQQVTLSCSPISGHRSVSWYQQTPGQGLQFLFEYFSETQRNKGNFPGRFSGRQFSNSRSEMNVSTLELGDSALYLCASSLGQGEAFFGQGTRLTVV.

This clone has only a few counts. The chain joins TRBV29-1 to TRBJ2-5; 8 bases agree with TRBD2. CDR1 SQVTM and CDR2 ANQGSEA come from the germline V gene. The CDR3 contains 14 residues. V lost 5 bases and J lost 7; bases outside the gene matches: 12. The DNA for the CDR3 is TGCAGCGTTCCAGGAGCGGGGGTGCCTGGGACCCAGTACTTC. The encoded protein is CSVPGAGVPGTQYF.

The V gene is TRBV7-9, the J gene TRBJ1-5, with 8 nucleotides matching TRBD1. The CDR3 extends over 14 amino acids. Germline V gene data show CDR1 as SEHNR and CDR2 as FQNEAQ (reference sequence). V shed 6 bases and J 9 bases; nucleotides not matched to a gene: 10. In DNA, the CDR3 is TGTGCCAGCAGTTATACAGGGGGGGAGGCGCCCCAGCATTTT. This gives the protein CASSYTGGEAPQHF. Based on the CDR3 plus reference TRBV7-9 and TRBJ1-5, the full variable domain is DTGVSQNPRHKITKRGQNVTFRCDPISEHNRLYWYRQTLGQGPEFLTYFQNEAQLEKSRLLSDRFSAERPKGSFSTLEIQRTEQGDSAMYLCASSYTGGEAPQHFGDGTRLSIL.

This clone has just a few counts. The rearrangement joins TRBV9 to TRBJ1-4, with TRBD1 as a possible D gene (5 bases). In germline, CDR1 is SGDLS, CDR2 YYNGEE. The CDR3 length is 13 residues. The V gene lost 3 bases and the J gene lost 7 bases, with 10 bases spanning the gap. The CDR3 sequence is CASSGQGIEKLFF. DNA for the CDR3: TGTGCCAGCAGCGGGCAGGGAATTGAAAAACTGTTTTTT.

This clone has more than one count but fewer than ten. V is TRBV6-5 and J is TRBJ1-2; perhaps TRBD1 as D (6 bases). Germline V gene data show CDR1 as MNHEY and CDR2 as SVGAGI. The V and J ends lost 0 bases and 7 bases respectively, with 18 bases between them. There are 16 residues in the CDR3. This CDR3 reads CASSYSNQGPPVGYTF. The CDR3 DNA sequence: TGTGCCAGCAGTTACTCGAATCAGGGGCCCCCTGTTGGCTACACCTTC.

This clone was seen a few times. The chain links TRBV11-1 to TRBJ1-6, with 9 bases that match TRBD1. Germline-derived CDR1 and CDR2 are SGHAT and FQDESV (reference sequence). The length of the CDR3 is 15 residues. The ends lost 4 bases at V and 10 bases at J; junction bases unmatched: 8. The CDR3 DNA follows: TGTGCCAGCAGCTCCAGACAGGGGGACGAATCACCCCTCCACTTT. Translating gives CASSSRQGDESPLHF.

The chain joins TRBV5-4 to TRBJ1-6, with D perhaps TRBD1 (6 bases). Germline V gene sequence: CDR1 SGHNT, CDR2 YYREEE (reference sequence). With 3 bases removed from V and 6 bases from J, the gap between germline ends came to 13 bases. The CDR3 has 15 amino acids. The CDR3 loop reads CASSSVQGPNSPLHF. Here the CDR3 DNA reads TGTGCCAGCAGCTCGGTACAGGGTCCTAATTCACCCCTCCACTTT.

This clone was counted only a few times. Here the CDR3 DNA reads TGTGCCAGCAGGACATCTCCGGGACAGGGCTTGAACACCGGGGAGCTGTTTTTT. This codes for CASRTSPGQGLNTGELFF. The chain carries TRBV28 and TRBJ2-2; 9 bases are shared with TRBD1. The V gene end was trimmed by 6 bases and the J gene end by 1 base; junction bases not matched to a gene: 12. The V gene's germline CDR1 is MDHEN and CDR2 SYDVKM. The CDR3 spans 18 residues.

The rearrangement uses TRBV27 and TRBJ2-2; D remains unclear. Trimming took off 3 bases at V and 5 bases at J, with 7 bases between the two ends. Germline loops: CDR1 MNHEY, CDR2 SMNVEV (reference sequence). This CDR3 region has 13 residues. The CDR3 region has the DNA TGTGCCAGCAGTTTCCCAGAGACCGGGGAGCTGTTTTTT. Translating it yields CASSFPETGELFF.

This clone was counted a few times. This sequence joins TRBV11-3 and TRBJ2-7, with 9 bases fitting TRBD1. Losses at the gene ends were 6 bases for V and 5 bases for J; bases not matched to a gene: 5. Germline CDR1 reads SGHNT; CDR2 reads YENEEA. There are 13 residues in the CDR3. The CDR3 bases are TGTGCCAGCAGAGGGACAGGGACAGACGAGCAGTACTTC. It specifies CASRGTGTDEQYF.

The chain is built from TRBV5-6 and TRBJ2-1; D possibly uses TRBD1 or TRBD2 (5 bases each). The CDR3 is 16 amino acids. Germline V lookup: CDR1 SGHDT, CDR2 YYEEEE. Trimming left V 2 bases short and J 0 bases short, with 12 bases between. This CDR3 reads CASSFGTSPSYNEQFF. CDR3 coding DNA: TGTGCCAGCAGCTTTGGGACGTCCCCCTCCTACAATGAGCAGTTCTTC.